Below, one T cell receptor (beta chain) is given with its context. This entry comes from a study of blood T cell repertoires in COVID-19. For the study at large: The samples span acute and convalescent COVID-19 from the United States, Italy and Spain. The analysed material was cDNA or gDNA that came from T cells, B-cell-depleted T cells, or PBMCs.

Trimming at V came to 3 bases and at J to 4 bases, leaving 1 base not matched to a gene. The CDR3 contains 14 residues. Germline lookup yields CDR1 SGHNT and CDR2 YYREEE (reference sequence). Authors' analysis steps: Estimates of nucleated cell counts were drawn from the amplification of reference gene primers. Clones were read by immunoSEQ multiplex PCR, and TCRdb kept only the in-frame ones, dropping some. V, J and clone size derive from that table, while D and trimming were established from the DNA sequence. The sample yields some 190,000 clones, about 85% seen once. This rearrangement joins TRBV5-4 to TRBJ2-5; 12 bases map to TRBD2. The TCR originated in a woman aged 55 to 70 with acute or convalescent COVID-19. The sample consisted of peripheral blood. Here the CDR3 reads CASSSGLAGETQYF. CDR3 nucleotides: TGTGCCAGCAGCTCGGGACTAGCGGGAGAGACCCAGTACTTC.